The clone carrying this TCR beta chain was counted at least ten times. What it binds is not known. This sample was taken from a study of regulatory T cells in long-lasting Graves disease. The wider study: By definition, persistent Graves' disease involved antithyroid drugs for over 5 years alongside positive TSH receptor antibodies.

Indicated time point: persistent/refractory GD, antithyroid drugs over 5 years with positive TRAb. The TCR library was made from RNA that had been extracted from PBMCs in TRIzol. The CDR3 is 13 amino acids. The germline gives CDR1 KGHSH, CDR2 LQKENI. Trimming removed 0 bases from V and 6 bases from J, with 8 bases in between. Study observations and caveats: Persistent cases favored TRBV28, TRBJ1-2 and TRBJ2-5. Sample size was small, which may have lowered accuracy.

Investigators prepared the TCR beta libraries by applying iRepertoire HTBI primers and Arm-PCR of CDR3 regions. TCRdb recomputed calls from the multiplex PCR reads with MiXCR, one row per CDR3 protein. The data hold about 430,000 distinct CDR3 sequences, with roughly 21% observed a single time. This sequence joins TRBV18 and TRBJ2-5; D remains ambiguous. The clonotype originates from a female donor with Graves disease. Sequencing used peripheral blood mononuclear cells (PBMCs), obtained when the disease was refractory, from a patient treated with antithyroid drugs. The CDR3 sequence is CASSPPTQQTQYF. DNA of the CDR3: TGTGCCAGCTCACCACCTACCCAGCAGACCCAGTACTTC.